One sample yielded the 20 T cell receptor beta chains listed below, sequenced in a study of blood T cell repertoires in COVID-19. Produced via immunoSEQ multiplex PCR; TCRdb's table is partial and in-frame only. The sample includes approximately 240,000 clones, approximately 83% of them seen just once. The sample consisted of peripheral blood. These receptors all stem from a woman between 55 and 75 years old with acute or convalescent COVID-19.

The V call is TRBV30, the J call TRBJ1-2; weak D call: TRBD1 (5 bases). Germline CDR1 GTSNPN, CDR2 SVGIG (reference sequence). The CDR3 runs 12 residues. V was clipped by 1 base and J by 3 bases, with 6 bases between them. Here the CDR3 reads CAWSGGDYGYTF. The CDR3 coding sequence is TGTGCCTGGAGTGGGGGGGACTATGGCTACACCTTC.

This clone was observed a single time. The chain couples TRBV5-5 to TRBJ2-3; D is unclear. Trimming removed 0 bases at V and 11 bases at J, with 16 bases between. Germline CDR1 is SGHKS and CDR2 is YYEKEE (reference sequence). This CDR3 region has 14 residues. CDR3 in DNA: TGTGCCAGCAGCTTGGATCAGGTTGCGACCTTGCAGTATTTT. The encoded protein is CASSLDQVATLQYF.

The V call is TRBV9, the J call TRBJ2-3; 12 nucleotides match TRBD2. Germline V gene lookup returns CDR1 SGDLS and CDR2 YYNGEE. V was pared by 1 base and J by 5 bases, with 2 bases of the junction left unmatched. The CDR3 is 15 amino acids. CDR3 nucleotides: TGTGCCAGCAGCGTACAACTAGCGGGGGGAGATACGCAGTATTTT. Translating it yields CASSVQLAGGDTQYF.

The chain links TRBV4-3 to TRBJ2-7; 10 nucleotides match TRBD1. This CDR3 has 16 amino acids. Trimming took 1 base from V and 2 from J; bases not matched to a gene: 5. The germline gives CDR1 LGHNA, CDR2 YSLEER. The CDR3 bases are TGCGCCAGCAGCCAAGGTGACGGGACAGGGGCCTACGAGCAGTACTTC. Its protein product is CASSQGDGTGAYEQYF.

The J gene is TRBJ1-2, the V gene TRBV6-5, with 7 bases that match TRBD1. Trimming at V came to 5 bases and at J to 8 bases, leaving 8 bases not matched to a gene. CDR1 MNHEY and CDR2 SVGAGI come from the germline V gene. The CDR3 has 13 residues. The CDR3 region has the DNA TGTGCCAGCAGTATTGACAGGGCCCGGGGCTACACCTTC. It yields the protein CASSIDRARGYTF.

The V gene is TRBV18, the J gene TRBJ2-3, with 8 bases identical to TRBD2. The V gene end was trimmed by 3 bases and the J gene end by 4 bases; junction bases not matched to a gene: 12. The CDR3 runs 17 residues. CDR1 is KGHSH, CDR2 LQKENI, per germline. The CDR3: CASSPDQSGGFADTQYF. The CDR3 nucleotides read TGTGCCAGCTCACCCGATCAAAGCGGGGGTTTCGCAGATACGCAGTATTTT.

V gene TRBV14 combines with J gene TRBJ2-3, with unresolved D. Between the trimmed V and J ends, which lost 1 base and 3 bases, there was a span of 5 bases. CDR1 is SGHDN and CDR2 is FVKESK in the germline V gene. The CDR3 has 13 amino acids. CDR3 loop: CASSQVGTDTQYF. As DNA, the CDR3 is TGTGCCAGCAGCCAAGTCGGGACAGATACGCAGTATTTT. The full variable domain, completed using reference TRBV14 and TRBJ2-3, is EAGVTQFPSHSVIEKGQTVTLRCDPISGHDNLYWYRRVMGKEIKFLLHFVKESKQDESGMPNNRFLAERTGGTYSTLKVQPAELEDSGVYFCASSQVGTDTQYFGPGTRLTVL.

J is TRBJ1-1 and V is TRBV10-3, with D tentatively TRBD1 (6 bases). This CDR3 has 14 amino acids. Deletions cut 3 bases from V and 4 bases from J, with 12 bases between. Germline assignment: CDR1 ENHRY and CDR2 SYGVKD. The CDR3 bases are TGTGCCATCAGTGAAAACAGGGCAGGCACTGAAGCTTTCTTT. Translating it yields CAISENRAGTEAFF.

This clone was found once. The genes are TRBV5-1 and TRBJ2-3, with TRBD2 matching 10 bases. CDR3 length: 14 residues. Germline V gene lookup returns CDR1 SGHRS and CDR2 YFSETQ. Unmatched junction bases numbered 3, after V lost 4 bases and J lost 4 bases. CDR3 sequence: CASSAGTSADTQYF. In DNA, the CDR3 is TGCGCCAGCAGCGCCGGGACTAGCGCAGATACGCAGTATTTT.

V is TRBV30 and J is TRBJ2-5, with D possibly matching TRBD2 (6 bases). This CDR3 spans 12 amino acids. Germline V gene data show CDR1 as GTSNPN and CDR2 as SVGIG (reference sequence). Trimming pared 2 bases from V and 9 bases from J, leaving 13 bases between. DNA for the CDR3: TGTGCCTGGAGTACGGGGGTCGGGGCCCAGTACTTC. Protein: CAWSTGVGAQYF.

The V gene is TRBV23-1, the J gene TRBJ1-2, with 8 bases fitting TRBD1. TRBV23-1 is identified as an open reading frame with a role that is uncertain. Germline trimming cut 6 bases from V and 4 bases from J; bases unmatched to any gene: 7. The length of the CDR3 is 14 residues. The CDR3 sequence: CASRPRGRGYGYTF. The CDR3 DNA sequence: TGCGCCAGCAGACCCAGGGGGCGCGGCTATGGCTACACCTTC.

The rearrangement joins TRBV30 to TRBJ1-6; 8 bases match TRBD1. V lost 1 base and J lost 14; bases outside the gene matches: 10. Germline loops: CDR1 GTSNPN, CDR2 SVGIG (reference sequence). This CDR3 has 14 residues. The CDR3 spells CAWSDPRGLETLHF. In nucleotides, the CDR3 is TGTGCCTGGAGTGACCCCAGGGGGCTTGAGACCCTCCACTTT.

The chain couples TRBV7-2 to TRBJ1-2; 7 positions agree with TRBD1. Germline trimming cut 1 base from V and 1 base from J; bases unmatched to any gene: 12. This CDR3 spans 18 amino acids. Germline V gene data show CDR1 as SGHTA and CDR2 as FQGNSA. CDR3 nucleotide sequence: TGTGCCAGCAGCTTAGGTTCTTTTGGGACAGCGCTTAACTATGGCTACACCTTC. Its translation: CASSLGSFGTALNYGYTF.

The chain couples TRBV4-3 to TRBJ2-3, with a weak D call TRBD1 (5 bases). Germline V gene lookup returns CDR1 LGHNA and CDR2 YSLEER. The V end lost 4 bases, the J end lost 2 bases, and 10 bases lay between the germline ends. CDR3 length: 14 amino acids. CDR3 sequence reads: CASSLTGATDTQYF. The CDR3 nucleotides read TGCGCCAGCAGCCTTACTGGGGCCACAGATACGCAGTATTTT.

This CDR3 is CASSPAGGNQPQHF. The CDR3 DNA reads as TGTGCCAGCAGCCCCGCCGGGGGCAATCAGCCCCAGCATTTT. The chain recombines TRBV7-2 with TRBJ1-5; D is unclear. Germline CDR1 is SGHTA and CDR2 is FQGNSA. This CDR3 comprises 14 residues. V was shortened by 5 bases and J by 2 bases, with 10 bases between the two germline ends.

The rearrangement uses TRBV9 and TRBJ1-3; D is perhaps TRBD1 (6 bases). This CDR3 is 17 amino acids long. Trimming took 0 bases from V and 0 from J, leaving 13 bases between them. Per the germline V gene, CDR1 is SGDLS and CDR2 is YYNGEE. The CDR3 spells CASSVEPGASSGNTIYF. The CDR3 region has the DNA TGTGCCAGCAGCGTAGAACCAGGGGCGAGCTCTGGAAACACCATATATTTT.

This chain joins TRBV2 and TRBJ1-6; D is uncertain. This CDR3 is built from 13 residues. The germline CDR1 and CDR2 sequences are SNHLY and FYNNEI. The ends were cut back, 4 bases at V and 5 bases at J, with 6 bases in the middle. CDR3: CASSVLDNSPLHF. The CDR3 nucleotides are TGTGCCAGCAGTGTGTTAGATAATTCACCCCTCCACTTT.

The chain combines TRBV6-1 with TRBJ2-3, with TRBD1 matching over 7 bases. The CDR3 has 15 amino acids. V shed 3 bases, J shed 9 bases, and the junction held 12 bases outside the gene matches. CDR1 and CDR2 (germline): MNHNS, SASEGT. CDR3 sequence: CASSDSDRSRGTQYF. The CDR3 bases are TGTGCCAGCAGTGATTCGGACAGGAGCAGGGGGACGCAGTATTTT.

This chain joins TRBV7-9 and TRBJ2-1, with 8 bases identical to TRBD2. The ends lost 5 bases at V and 9 bases at J; junction bases unmatched: 18. The germline gives CDR1 SEHNR, CDR2 FQNEAQ (reference sequence). The CDR3 runs to 17 residues. The CDR3 region has the DNA TGTGCCAGCAGCCCCCCCGGTCGGGGGGGCCGTTTCACTGAGCAGTTCTTC. Residues: CASSPPGRGGRFTEQFF.

The chain carries TRBV15 and TRBJ2-3; 14 nucleotides match TRBD2. After removal of 8 bases from V and 0 bases from J, the junction contained 7 bases not matched to a gene. Germline CDR1 LNHNV, CDR2 YYDKDF (reference sequence). This CDR3 comprises 17 residues. The CDR3 DNA sequence: TGTGCCACCTCCGGGACTAGCGGGGGCCCCAGCACAGATACGCAGTATTTT. This sequence encodes CATSGTSGGPSTDTQYF.